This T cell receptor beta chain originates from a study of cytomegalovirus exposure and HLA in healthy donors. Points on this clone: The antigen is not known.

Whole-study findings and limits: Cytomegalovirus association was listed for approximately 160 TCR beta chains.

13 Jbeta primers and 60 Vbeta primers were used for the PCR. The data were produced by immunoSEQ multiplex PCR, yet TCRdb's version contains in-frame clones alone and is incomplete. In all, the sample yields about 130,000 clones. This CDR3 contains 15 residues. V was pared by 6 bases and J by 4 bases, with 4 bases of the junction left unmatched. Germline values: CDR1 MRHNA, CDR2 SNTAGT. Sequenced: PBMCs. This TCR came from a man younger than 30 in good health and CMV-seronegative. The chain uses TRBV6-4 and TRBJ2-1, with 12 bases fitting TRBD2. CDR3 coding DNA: TGTGCCAGCAGCACGACTAGCGGGAGTTACAATGAGCAGTTCTTC. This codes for CASSTTSGSYNEQFF.